The rows below give T cell receptor beta chains drawn from one sample of a study of blood T cell repertoires in COVID-19. Sequencing was performed with immunoSEQ multiplex PCR; in TCRdb, only in-frame clones are kept and a portion is missing. In the table there are 310,000 or so clones, about 84% of which are singletons. Specimen: peripheral blood. These receptors were taken from a woman in her forties or fifties with acute or convalescent COVID-19. The CDR3 runs from the conserved cysteine through the conserved F or W. D genes are given only for firm matches. Rows may omit the clone size; those that give it use once, few, many or a size class.

d_call,v_call,clone_size,j_call,cdr3_aa,cdr3_nt
.,TRBV2,.,TRBJ1-5,CASSETTDQPQHF,TGTGCCAGCAGTGAAACAACCGATCAGCCCCAGCATTTT
.,TRBV5-1,few,TRBJ2-3,CASSPGGGTDTQYF,TGCGCCAGCAGCCCCGGAGGAGGCACAGATACGCAGTATTTT
TRBD1,TRBV11-1,.,TRBJ2-2,CASSPGTGVGTGELFF,TGTGCCAGCAGCCCCGGGACAGGGGTCGGTACCGGGGAGCTGTTTTTT
.,TRBV7-3,.,TRBJ1-2,CASSFRDGYGYTF,TGTGCCAGCAGCTTCAGGGATGGCTATGGCTACACCTTC
.,TRBV28,.,TRBJ1-2,CASSLAGYGYTF,TGTGCCAGCAGTTTAGCAGGGTACGGCTACACCTTC
TRBD1,TRBV6-6,.,TRBJ1-2,CASSWDRLNYGYTF,TGTGCCAGCAGTTGGGACAGGCTAAACTATGGCTACACCTTC
TRBD1,TRBV3-1/TRBV3-2,.,TRBJ2-7,CASSPTGGPARGEQYF,TGTGCCAGCAGCCCCACAGGGGGCCCGGCGCGGGGCGAGCAGTACTTC
.,TRBV28,.,TRBJ1-2,CASRPTPFSGDGYTF,TGTGCCAGCAGACCGACACCTTTCTCGGGGGATGGCTACACCTTC
TRBD1,TRBV19,.,TRBJ1-5,CASSSQGAFNQPQHF,TGTGCCAGTAGCTCACAGGGGGCCTTCAATCAGCCCCAGCATTTT
TRBD1,TRBV24-1,.,TRBJ2-3,CATSDTRQGARTDTQYF,TGTGCCACCAGTGATACCCGACAGGGGGCAAGGACAGATACGCAGTATTTT
TRBD1,TRBV19,.,TRBJ2-3,CASKTGDADTQYF,TGTGCCAGTAAAACAGGGGATGCAGATACGCAGTATTTT
TRBD1,TRBV28,.,TRBJ1-2,CASSPGQGANYGYTF,TGTGCCAGCAGTCCCGGACAGGGGGCTAACTATGGCTACACCTTC
.,TRBV15,.,TRBJ1-4,CATSRGLGGPEKLFF,TGTGCCACCAGCAGGGGCCTCGGGGGGCCTGAAAAACTGTTTTTT
TRBD2,TRBV3-1/TRBV3-2,.,TRBJ2-1,CASNPTSGSGYNEQFF,TGTGCCAGCAACCCTACCAGCGGGAGCGGCTACAATGAGCAGTTCTTC
TRBD1,TRBV7-2,.,TRBJ1-6,CASSHGQAPVTLHF,TGTGCCAGCAGCCACGGACAGGCCCCCGTTACCCTCCACTTT
.,TRBV12-3/TRBV12-4,.,TRBJ2-1,CASRPGSNEQFF,TGTGCCAGCAGACCAGGGTCCAATGAGCAGTTCTTC
TRBD2,TRBV5-6,.,TRBJ2-1,CASSLALAGLNEQFF,TGTGCCAGCAGCTTGGCCCTAGCGGGATTGAATGAGCAGTTCTTC
TRBD2,TRBV9,few,TRBJ2-1,CASSLSGRPRGYNEQFF,TGTGCCAGCAGCCTTAGCGGGAGGCCCAGGGGCTACAATGAGCAGTTCTTC
TRBD1,TRBV28,once,TRBJ1-1,CASTQGQGEAFF,TGTGCCAGCACCCAGGGACAGGGAGAAGCTTTCTTT
TRBD1,TRBV24-1,.,TRBJ2-5,CATSDPRGQSLQETQYF,TGTGCCACCAGTGACCCTCGGGGACAGAGTCTCCAAGAGACCCAGTACTTC
TRBD1,TRBV28,.,TRBJ1-1,CASSETRTGDLYTEAFF,TGTGCCAGCAGTGAGACGCGGACAGGGGATTTGTACACTGAAGCTTTCTTT
.,TRBV7-2,.,TRBJ2-7,CASSTSWAQLGQGEQYF,TGTGCCAGCAGCACCTCCTGGGCCCAGTTAGGGCAGGGCGAGCAGTACTTC
.,TRBV23-1,.,TRBJ1-1,CASSQLGQKNTEAFF,TGCGCCAGCAGTCAATTAGGACAGAAGAACACTGAAGCTTTCTTT
TRBD1,TRBV6-5,.,TRBJ2-7,CASSRDRATYEQYF,TGTGCCAGCAGTCGGGACAGGGCCACCTACGAGCAGTACTTC
TRBD2,TRBV13,.,TRBJ2-1,CASSFGTTYNEQFF,TGTGCCAGCAGCTTCGGGACTACCTACAATGAGCAGTTCTTC
.,TRBV19,.,TRBJ2-1,CASSLVLAREQFF,TGTGCCAGTAGTCTAGTGCTAGCGCGTGAGCAGTTCTTC
TRBD1,TRBV19,.,TRBJ2-2,CASSDRGRGELFF,TGTGCCAGTAGTGACAGGGGGCGCGGGGAGCTGTTTTTT
TRBD2,TRBV27,.,TRBJ2-7,CASSLYMGLAVYEQYF,TGTGCCAGCAGTCTCTACATGGGACTAGCGGTCTACGAGCAGTACTTC
TRBD2,TRBV28,.,TRBJ2-1,CARTTPGTSGRAANEQFF,TGTGCCAGAACTACACCCGGGACTAGCGGGAGGGCGGCGAATGAGCAGTTCTTC
.,TRBV6-5,.,TRBJ2-7,CASRAAYEQYF,TGTGCCAGCCGCGCGGCCTACGAGCAGTACTTC
TRBD2,TRBV15,.,TRBJ2-7,CATSRDTGLAPEQYF,TGTGCCACCAGCAGAGATACGGGACTAGCGCCCGAGCAGTACTTC
.,TRBV28,.,TRBJ1-5,CASSQGGRGPQHF,TGTGCCAGCAGCCAGGGCGGGCGGGGGCCCCAGCATTTT
TRBD1,TRBV2,.,TRBJ2-1,CASSDRTGGFNEQFF,TGTGCCAGCAGTGATCGGACAGGGGGCTTTAATGAGCAGTTCTTC
TRBD2,TRBV7-7,.,TRBJ2-1,CASSAGTSGSNEQFF,TGTGCCAGCAGCGCCGGGACTAGCGGGAGCAATGAGCAGTTCTTC
.,TRBV28,.,TRBJ1-1,CASSDQGIAEAFF,TGTGCCAGCAGCGACCAGGGGATAGCTGAAGCTTTCTTT
.,TRBV7-9,.,TRBJ1-2,CASSLVVQGTYGYTF,TGTGCCAGCAGCTTAGTGGTTCAGGGGACCTATGGCTACACCTTC
.,TRBV27,.,TRBJ1-5,CASSSKPPVAGGQPQHF,TGTGCCAGCAGTTCGAAACCCCCGGTTGCGGGAGGTCAGCCCCAGCATTTT
.,TRBV7-9,.,TRBJ1-5,CASSFGGANQPQHF,TGTGCCAGCAGCTTCGGAGGGGCCAATCAGCCCCAGCATTTT
TRBD2,TRBV3-1/TRBV3-2,.,TRBJ2-7,CASSRAGGSTSGYEQYF,TGTGCCAGCAGCCGAGCGGGAGGATCTACTAGCGGCTACGAGCAGTACTTC
TRBD2,TRBV10-3,.,TRBJ2-1,CAISDLAGAAYNEQFF,TGTGCCATCAGTGACCTAGCGGGTGCCGCCTACAATGAGCAGTTCTTC
.,TRBV5-4,.,TRBJ2-5,CASSAGSDETQYF,TGTGCCAGCAGCGCAGGCAGTGACGAGACCCAGTACTTC
TRBD1,TRBV15,.,TRBJ2-7,CATSSRDRGLYEQYF,TGTGCCACCAGCAGCCGGGACAGGGGGCTATACGAGCAGTACTTC
.,TRBV16,.,TRBJ2-2,CASSQFSGVITGELFF,TGTGCCAGCAGCCAATTCTCGGGAGTCATCACCGGGGAGCTGTTTTTT
TRBD1,TRBV10-3,.,TRBJ2-3,CAIRAGTATTDTQYF,TGTGCCATACGAGCTGGGACAGCTACCACAGATACGCAGTATTTT
.,TRBV5-8,.,TRBJ2-2,CASSRGLDPPEELFF,TGTGCCAGCAGCCGCGGACTGGATCCTCCTGAGGAGCTGTTTTTT
.,TRBV28,.,TRBJ2-7,CASNGGGPTSYEQYF,TGTGCCAGCAATGGGGGGGGGCCTACCTCCTACGAGCAGTACTTC
.,TRBV25-1,.,TRBJ2-1,CASSEYISGNEQFF,TGTGCCAGCAGTGAATATATTTCAGGTAATGAGCAGTTCTTC
TRBD1,TRBV11-2,.,TRBJ1-5,CASSLDPTGALNQPQHF,TGTGCCAGCAGCTTAGACCCGACAGGGGCCTTAAATCAGCCCCAGCATTTT
.,TRBV5-1,.,TRBJ1-5,CASSLGRGGEPQHF,TGCGCCAGCAGCTTAGGGAGGGGCGGGGAGCCCCAGCATTTT
.,TRBV2,few,TRBJ1-2,CASTPEGWKWNYGYTF,TGTGCCAGCACCCCGGAGGGTTGGAAATGGAACTATGGCTACACCTTC
.,TRBV29-1,.,TRBJ2-2,CSVRGTNTGELFF,TGCAGCGTTCGTGGCACGAACACCGGGGAGCTGTTTTTT
TRBD1,TRBV7-3,.,TRBJ1-5,CASSLTGGNQPQHF,TGTGCCAGCAGCCTTACAGGGGGCAATCAGCCCCAGCATTTT
TRBD2,TRBV18,.,TRBJ2-1,CASSPHPSGREWNEQFF,TGTGCCAGCTCACCACACCCTAGCGGGAGGGAATGGAATGAGCAGTTCTTC
TRBD2,TRBV27,.,TRBJ2-7,CASSLGTSRRYEQYF,TGTGCCAGCAGCCTCGGGACTAGCCGCCGCTACGAGCAGTACTTC
TRBD2,TRBV18,.,TRBJ2-1,CASSPAGVGEQFF,TGTGCCAGCTCACCTGCGGGGGTCGGGGAGCAGTTCTTC
TRBD1,TRBV5-6,once,TRBJ1-1,CASSFGTGGAPEAFF,TGTGCCAGCAGCTTCGGTACAGGGGGTGCGCCTGAAGCTTTCTTT
.,TRBV4-2,.,TRBJ1-2,CASSQEELRGNGYTF,TGTGCCAGCAGCCAAGAGGAACTCCGAGGAAATGGCTACACCTTC